This entry is about one T cell receptor (beta chain). Using immunoSEQ multiplex PCR, the repertoire was profiled, and TCRdb retains in-frame clones only, with some absent. The sample includes 30,000 to 45,000 clones, roughly 87% seen only once; the top ten take more than 7%. These data are taken from a study of T cells in localized non-small cell lung cancer. Trimming removed 5 bases from V and 2 bases from J, with 12 bases in between. The CDR3 has 13 amino acids. Germline V gives CDR1 GTSNPN, CDR2 SVGIG (reference sequence). The source of this sequence is a woman aged 40 to 75 with stage I lung adenocarcinoma. The chain carries TRBV30 and TRBJ2-5; no reliable D call. The source was peripheral blood, collected before any cancer treatment. The DNA for the CDR3 is TGTGCCTGGGCCTTGGGGTTGCAAGAGACCCAGTACTTC. Translated: CAWALGLQETQYF.